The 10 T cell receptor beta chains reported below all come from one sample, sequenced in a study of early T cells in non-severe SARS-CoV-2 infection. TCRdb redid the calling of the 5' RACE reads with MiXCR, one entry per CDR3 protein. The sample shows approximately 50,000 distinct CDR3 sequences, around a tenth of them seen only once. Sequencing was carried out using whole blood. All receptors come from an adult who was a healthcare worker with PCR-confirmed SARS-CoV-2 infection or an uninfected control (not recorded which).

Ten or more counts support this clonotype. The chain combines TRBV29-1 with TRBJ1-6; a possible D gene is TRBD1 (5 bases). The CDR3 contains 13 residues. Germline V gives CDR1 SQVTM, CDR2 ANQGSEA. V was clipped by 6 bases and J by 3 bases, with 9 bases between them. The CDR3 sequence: CSVRQNYNSPLHF. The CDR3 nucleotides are TGCAGCGTCCGACAGAACTATAATTCACCCCTCCACTTT.

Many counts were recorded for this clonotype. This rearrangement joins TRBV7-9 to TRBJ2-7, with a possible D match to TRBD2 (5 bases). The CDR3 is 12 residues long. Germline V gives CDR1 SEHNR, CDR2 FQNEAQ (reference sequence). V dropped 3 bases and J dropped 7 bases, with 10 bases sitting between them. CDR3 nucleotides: TGTGCCAGCAGCTTCCGGACGGGAGAGCAGTACTTC. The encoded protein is CASSFRTGEQYF.

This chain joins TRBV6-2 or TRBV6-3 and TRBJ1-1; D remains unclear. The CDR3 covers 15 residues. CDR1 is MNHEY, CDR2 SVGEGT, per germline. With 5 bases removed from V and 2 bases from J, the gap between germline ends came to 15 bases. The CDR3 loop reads CASSDLPPGNTEAFF. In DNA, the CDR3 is TGTGCCAGCAGTGATTTACCCCCGGGCAACACTGAAGCTTTCTTT.

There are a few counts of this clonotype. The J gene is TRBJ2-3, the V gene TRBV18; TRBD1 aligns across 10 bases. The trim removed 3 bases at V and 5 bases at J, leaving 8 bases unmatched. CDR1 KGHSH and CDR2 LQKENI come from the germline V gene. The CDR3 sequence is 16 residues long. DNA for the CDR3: TGTGCCAGCTCACCCGCGGACAGGGGGATTAGAGATACGCAGTATTTT. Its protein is CASSPADRGIRDTQYF.

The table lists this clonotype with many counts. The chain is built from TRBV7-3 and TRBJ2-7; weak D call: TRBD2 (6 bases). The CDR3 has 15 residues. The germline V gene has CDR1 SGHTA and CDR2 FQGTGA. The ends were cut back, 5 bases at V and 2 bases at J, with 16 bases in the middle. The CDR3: CASSLNSGSTYEQYF. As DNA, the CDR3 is TGTGCCAGCAGCCTAAATAGCGGTTCTACCTACGAGCAGTACTTC.

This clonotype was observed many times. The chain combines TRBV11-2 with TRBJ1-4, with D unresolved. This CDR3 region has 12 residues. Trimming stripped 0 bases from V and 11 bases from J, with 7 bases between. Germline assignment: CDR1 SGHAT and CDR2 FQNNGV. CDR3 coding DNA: TGTGCCAGCAGCTTAGATGGCCCGAAACTGTTTTTT. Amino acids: CASSLDGPKLFF.

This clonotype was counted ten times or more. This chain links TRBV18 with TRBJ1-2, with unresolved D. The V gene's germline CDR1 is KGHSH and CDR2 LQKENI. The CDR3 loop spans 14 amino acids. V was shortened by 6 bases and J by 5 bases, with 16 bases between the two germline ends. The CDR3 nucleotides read TGTGCCAGCTCCGACGTAGGCGACCGTTATGGCTACACCTTC. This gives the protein CASSDVGDRYGYTF.

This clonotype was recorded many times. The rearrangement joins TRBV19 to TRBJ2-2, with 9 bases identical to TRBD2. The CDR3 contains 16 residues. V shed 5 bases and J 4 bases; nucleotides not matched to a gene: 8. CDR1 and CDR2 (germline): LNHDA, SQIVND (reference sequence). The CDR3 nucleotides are TGTGCCAGTAGTGGGCGGGAGGGCCTTGGCACCGGGGAGCTGTTTTTT. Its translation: CASSGREGLGTGELFF.

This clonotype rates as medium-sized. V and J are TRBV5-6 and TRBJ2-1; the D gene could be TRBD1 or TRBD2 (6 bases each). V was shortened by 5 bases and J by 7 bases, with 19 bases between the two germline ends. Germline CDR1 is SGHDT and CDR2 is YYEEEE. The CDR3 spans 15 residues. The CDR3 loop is CASSLAGGAGNEQFF. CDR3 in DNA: TGTGCCAGCAGTCTCGCCGGGGGCGCTGGTAATGAGCAGTTCTTC.

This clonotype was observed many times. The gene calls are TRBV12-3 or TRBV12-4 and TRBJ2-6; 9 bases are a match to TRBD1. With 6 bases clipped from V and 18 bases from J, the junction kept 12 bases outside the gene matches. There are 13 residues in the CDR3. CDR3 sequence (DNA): TGTGCCAGCAGACCGGGACAGGGTCCCCTCCAGACTTTC. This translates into CASRPGQGPLQTF.